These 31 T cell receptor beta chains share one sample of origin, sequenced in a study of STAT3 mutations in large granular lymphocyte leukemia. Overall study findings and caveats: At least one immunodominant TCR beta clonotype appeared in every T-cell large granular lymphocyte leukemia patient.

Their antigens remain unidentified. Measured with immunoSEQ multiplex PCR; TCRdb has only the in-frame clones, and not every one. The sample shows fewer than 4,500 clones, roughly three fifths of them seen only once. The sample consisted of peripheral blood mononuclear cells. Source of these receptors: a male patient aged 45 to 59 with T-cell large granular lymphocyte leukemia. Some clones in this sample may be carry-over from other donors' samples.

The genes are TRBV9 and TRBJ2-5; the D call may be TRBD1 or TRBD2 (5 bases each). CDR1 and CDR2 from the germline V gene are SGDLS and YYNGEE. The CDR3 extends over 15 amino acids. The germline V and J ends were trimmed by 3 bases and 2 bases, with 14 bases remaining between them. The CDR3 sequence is CASSAGTLPQETQYF. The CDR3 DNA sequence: TGTGCCAGCAGCGCCGGGACGCTACCACAAGAGACCCAGTACTTC.

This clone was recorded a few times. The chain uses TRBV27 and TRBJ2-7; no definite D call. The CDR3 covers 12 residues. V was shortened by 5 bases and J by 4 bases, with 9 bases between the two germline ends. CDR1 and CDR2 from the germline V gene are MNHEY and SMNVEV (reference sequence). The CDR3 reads CASSRPGYEQYF. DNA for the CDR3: TGTGCCAGCAGTCGACCCGGGTACGAGCAGTACTTC.

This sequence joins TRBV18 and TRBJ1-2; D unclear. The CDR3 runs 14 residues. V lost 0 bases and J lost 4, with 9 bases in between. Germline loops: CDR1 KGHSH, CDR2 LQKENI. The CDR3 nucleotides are TGTGCCAGCTCACCACCCGGACCGACCTATGGCTACACCTTC. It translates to CASSPPGPTYGYTF. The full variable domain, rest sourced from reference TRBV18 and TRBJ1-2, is NAGVMQNPRHLVRRRGQEARLRCSPMKGHSHVYWYRQLPEEGLKFMVYLQKENIIDESGMPKERFSAEFPKEGPSILRIQQVVRGDSAAYFCASSPPGPTYGYTFGSGTRLTVV.

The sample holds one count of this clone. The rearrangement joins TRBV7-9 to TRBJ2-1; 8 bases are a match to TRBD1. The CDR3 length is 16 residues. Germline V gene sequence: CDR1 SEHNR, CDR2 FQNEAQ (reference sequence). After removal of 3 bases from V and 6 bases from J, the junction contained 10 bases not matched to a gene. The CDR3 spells CASSFPGTGVSNEQFF. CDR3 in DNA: TGTGCCAGCAGCTTCCCCGGGACAGGAGTATCCAATGAGCAGTTCTTC.

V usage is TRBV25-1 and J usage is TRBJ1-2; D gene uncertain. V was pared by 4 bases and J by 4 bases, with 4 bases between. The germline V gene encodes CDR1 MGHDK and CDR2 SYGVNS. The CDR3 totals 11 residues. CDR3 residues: CASSAPYGYTF. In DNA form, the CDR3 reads TGTGCCAGCAGTGCCCCCTATGGCTACACCTTC.

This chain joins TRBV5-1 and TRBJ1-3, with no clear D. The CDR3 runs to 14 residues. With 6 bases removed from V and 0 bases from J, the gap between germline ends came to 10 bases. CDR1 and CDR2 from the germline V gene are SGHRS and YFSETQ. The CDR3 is CASTLDISGNTIYF. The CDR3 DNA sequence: TGCGCCAGCACCCTCGACATCTCTGGAAACACCATATATTTT.

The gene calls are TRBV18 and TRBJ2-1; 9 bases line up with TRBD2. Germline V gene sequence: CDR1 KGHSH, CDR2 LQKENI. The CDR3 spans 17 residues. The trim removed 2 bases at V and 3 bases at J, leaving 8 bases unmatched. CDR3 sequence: CASSPRSSGKLYNEQFF. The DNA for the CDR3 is TGTGCCAGCTCACCAAGGTCTAGCGGGAAACTCTACAATGAGCAGTTCTTC. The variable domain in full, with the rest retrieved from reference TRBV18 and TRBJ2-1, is NAGVMQNPRHLVRRRGQEARLRCSPMKGHSHVYWYRQLPEEGLKFMVYLQKENIIDESGMPKERFSAEFPKEGPSILRIQQVVRGDSAAYFCASSPRSSGKLYNEQFFGPGTRLTVL.

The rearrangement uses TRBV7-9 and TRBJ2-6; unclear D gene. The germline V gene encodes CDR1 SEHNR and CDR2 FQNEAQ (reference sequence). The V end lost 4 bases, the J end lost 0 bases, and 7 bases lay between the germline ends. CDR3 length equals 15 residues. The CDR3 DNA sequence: TGTGCCAGCAGCTGGGCGTTCTCTGGGGCCAACGTCCTGACTTTC. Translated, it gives CASSWAFSGANVLTF. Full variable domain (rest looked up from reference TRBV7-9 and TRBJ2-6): DTGVSQNPRHKITKRGQNVTFRCDPISEHNRLYWYRQTLGQGPEFLTYFQNEAQLEKSRLLSDRFSAERPKGSFSTLEIQRTEQGDSAMYLCASSWAFSGANVLTFGAGSRLTVL.

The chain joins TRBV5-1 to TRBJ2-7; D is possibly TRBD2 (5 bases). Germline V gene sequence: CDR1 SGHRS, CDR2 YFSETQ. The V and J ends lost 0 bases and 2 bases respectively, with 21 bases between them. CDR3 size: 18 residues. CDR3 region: CASSLGIYGGAPTYEQYF. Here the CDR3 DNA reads TGCGCCAGCAGCTTGGGCATCTACGGAGGTGCCCCGACCTACGAGCAGTACTTC.

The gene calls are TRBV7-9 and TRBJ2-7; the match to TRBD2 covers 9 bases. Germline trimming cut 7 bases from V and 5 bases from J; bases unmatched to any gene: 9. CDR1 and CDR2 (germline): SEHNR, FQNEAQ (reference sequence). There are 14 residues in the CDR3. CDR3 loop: CASTAGGSDDEQYF. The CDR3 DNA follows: TGTGCCAGCACCGCGGGAGGGTCTGACGACGAGCAGTACTTC.

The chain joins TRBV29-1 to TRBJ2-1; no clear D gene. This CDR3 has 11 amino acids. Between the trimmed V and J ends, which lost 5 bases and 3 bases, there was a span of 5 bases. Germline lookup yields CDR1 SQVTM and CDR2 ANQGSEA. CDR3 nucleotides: TGCAGCGTTAGGGACTACAATGAGCAGTTCTTC. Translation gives CSVRDYNEQFF.

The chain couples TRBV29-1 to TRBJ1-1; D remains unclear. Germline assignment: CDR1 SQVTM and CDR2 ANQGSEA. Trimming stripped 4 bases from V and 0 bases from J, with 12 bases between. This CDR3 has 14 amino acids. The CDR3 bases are TGCAGCGTTGGCCCCCTCACAGTGAACACTGAAGCTTTCTTT. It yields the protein CSVGPLTVNTEAFF.

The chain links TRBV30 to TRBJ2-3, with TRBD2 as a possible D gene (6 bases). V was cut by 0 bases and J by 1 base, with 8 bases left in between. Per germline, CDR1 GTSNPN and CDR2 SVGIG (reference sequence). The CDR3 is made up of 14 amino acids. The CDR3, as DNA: TGTGCCTGGAGTGTAGCGGGCCGCACAGATACGCAGTATTTT. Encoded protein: CAWSVAGRTDTQYF.

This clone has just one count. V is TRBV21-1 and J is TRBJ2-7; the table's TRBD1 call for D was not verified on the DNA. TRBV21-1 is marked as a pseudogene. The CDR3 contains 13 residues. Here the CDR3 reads CASSKEQTDEQYF. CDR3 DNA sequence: TGTGCCAGCAGCAAAGAACAGACAGACGAGCAGTACTTC.

The CDR3 DNA is TGCAGCGTCACCGGGGACAGAGCCTACGAGCAGTACTTC. It codes for CSVTGDRAYEQYF. This chain connects TRBV29-1 to TRBJ2-7, with TRBD1 matching 7 bases. Trimming took 6 bases from V and 2 from J; bases not matched to a gene: 7. The length of the CDR3 is 13 residues. Germline V lookup: CDR1 SQVTM, CDR2 ANQGSEA.

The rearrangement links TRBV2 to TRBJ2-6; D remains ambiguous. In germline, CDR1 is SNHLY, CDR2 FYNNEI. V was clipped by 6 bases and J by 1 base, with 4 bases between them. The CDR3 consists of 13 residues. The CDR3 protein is CASRISGANVLTF. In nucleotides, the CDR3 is TGTGCCAGCAGGATATCTGGGGCCAACGTCCTGACTTTC.

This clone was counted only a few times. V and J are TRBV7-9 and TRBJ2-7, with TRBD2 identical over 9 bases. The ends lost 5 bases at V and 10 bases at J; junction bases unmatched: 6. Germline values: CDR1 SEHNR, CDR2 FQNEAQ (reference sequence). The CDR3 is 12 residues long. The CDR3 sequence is CASSNSGRGQYF. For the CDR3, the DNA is TGTGCCAGCAGCAATAGCGGGAGAGGACAGTACTTC.

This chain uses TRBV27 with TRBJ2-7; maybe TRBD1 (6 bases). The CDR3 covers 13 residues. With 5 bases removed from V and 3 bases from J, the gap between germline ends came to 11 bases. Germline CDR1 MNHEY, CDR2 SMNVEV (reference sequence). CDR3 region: CASSTGSGYEQYF. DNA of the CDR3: TGTGCCAGCAGTACAGGGTCGGGCTACGAGCAGTACTTC.

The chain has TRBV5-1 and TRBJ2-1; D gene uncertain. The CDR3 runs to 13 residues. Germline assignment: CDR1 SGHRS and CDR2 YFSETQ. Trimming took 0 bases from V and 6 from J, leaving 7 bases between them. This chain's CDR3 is CASSLGLSNEQFF. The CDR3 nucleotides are TGCGCCAGCAGCTTGGGCCTTAGCAATGAGCAGTTCTTC.

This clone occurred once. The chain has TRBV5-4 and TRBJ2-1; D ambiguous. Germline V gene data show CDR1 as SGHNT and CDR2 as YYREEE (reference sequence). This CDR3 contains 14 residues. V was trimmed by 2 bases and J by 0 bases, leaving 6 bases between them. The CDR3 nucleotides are TGTGCCAGCAGCTTTGGTGGCTCCTACAATGAGCAGTTCTTC. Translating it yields CASSFGGSYNEQFF.

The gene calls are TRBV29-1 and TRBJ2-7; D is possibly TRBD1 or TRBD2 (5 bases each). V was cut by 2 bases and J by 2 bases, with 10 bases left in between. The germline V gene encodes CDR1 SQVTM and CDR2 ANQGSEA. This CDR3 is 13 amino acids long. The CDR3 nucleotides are TGCAGCGTTGAACGGGGCCGACCCTACGAGCAGTACTTC. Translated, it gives CSVERGRPYEQYF.

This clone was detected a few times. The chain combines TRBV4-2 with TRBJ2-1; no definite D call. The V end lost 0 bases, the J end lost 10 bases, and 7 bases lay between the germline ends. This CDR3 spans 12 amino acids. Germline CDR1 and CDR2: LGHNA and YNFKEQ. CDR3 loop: CASSQDFREQFF. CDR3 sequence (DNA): TGTGCCAGCAGCCAAGATTTCCGAGAGCAGTTCTTC.

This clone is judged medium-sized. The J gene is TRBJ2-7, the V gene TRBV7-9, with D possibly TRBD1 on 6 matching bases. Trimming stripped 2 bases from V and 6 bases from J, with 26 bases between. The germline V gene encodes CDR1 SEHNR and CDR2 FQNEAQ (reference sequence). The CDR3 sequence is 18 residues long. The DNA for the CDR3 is TGTGCCAGCAGCTTAATTTTAGGGGGTGTGGACGGCCGGATCGAGCAGTACTTC. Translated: CASSLILGGVDGRIEQYF.

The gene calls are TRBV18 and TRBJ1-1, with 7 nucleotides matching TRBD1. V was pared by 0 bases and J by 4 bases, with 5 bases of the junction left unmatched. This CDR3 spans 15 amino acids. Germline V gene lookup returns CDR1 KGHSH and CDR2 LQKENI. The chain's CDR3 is CASSPPVSGGTEAFF. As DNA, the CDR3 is TGTGCCAGCTCACCACCGGTGTCAGGGGGCACTGAAGCTTTCTTT.

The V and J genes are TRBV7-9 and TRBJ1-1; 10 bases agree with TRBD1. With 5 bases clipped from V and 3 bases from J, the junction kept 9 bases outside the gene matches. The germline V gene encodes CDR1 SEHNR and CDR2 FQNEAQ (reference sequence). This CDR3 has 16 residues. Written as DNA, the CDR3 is TGTGCCAGCAGCGTGACAGGGGGCATTCGGGACACTGAAGCTTTCTTT. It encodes CASSVTGGIRDTEAFF.

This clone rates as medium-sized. The CDR3 nucleotides read TGTGCCAGCAGCGCCCGACAGGGTGATGGCTACACCTTC. It encodes CASSARQGDGYTF. The J gene is TRBJ1-2, the V gene TRBV9, with 7 bases lining up with TRBD1. With 3 bases clipped from V and 6 bases from J, the junction kept 5 bases outside the gene matches. The CDR3 consists of 13 residues. Germline CDR1 SGDLS, CDR2 YYNGEE.

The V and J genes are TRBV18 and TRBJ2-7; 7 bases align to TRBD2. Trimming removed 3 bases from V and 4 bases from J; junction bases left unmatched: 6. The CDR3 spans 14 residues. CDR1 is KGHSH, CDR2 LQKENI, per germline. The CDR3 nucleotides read TGTGCCAGCTCACCGGCGGGAGCGCCATACGAGCAGTACTTC. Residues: CASSPAGAPYEQYF.

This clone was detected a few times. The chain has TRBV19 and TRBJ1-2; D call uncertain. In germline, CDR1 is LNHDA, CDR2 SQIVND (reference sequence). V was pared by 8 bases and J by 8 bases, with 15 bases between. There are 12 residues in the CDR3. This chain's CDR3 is CASVGVSRGYTF. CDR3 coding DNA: TGTGCCAGTGTCGGGGTCTCCCGCGGCTACACCTTC.

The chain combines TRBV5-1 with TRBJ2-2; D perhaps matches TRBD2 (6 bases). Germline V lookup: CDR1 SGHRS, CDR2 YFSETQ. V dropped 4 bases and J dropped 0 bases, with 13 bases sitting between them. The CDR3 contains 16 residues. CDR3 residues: CASSTSGTSNTGELFF. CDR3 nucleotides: TGCGCCAGCAGCACCTCCGGGACTTCGAACACCGGGGAGCTGTTTTTT.

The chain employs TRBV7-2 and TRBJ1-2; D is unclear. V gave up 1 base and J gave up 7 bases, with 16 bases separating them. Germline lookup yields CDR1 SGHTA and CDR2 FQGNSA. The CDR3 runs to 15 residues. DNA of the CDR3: TGTGCCAGCAGCTTAGACTACGCTCGTTTGGTTGGCTACACCTTC. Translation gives CASSLDYARLVGYTF.

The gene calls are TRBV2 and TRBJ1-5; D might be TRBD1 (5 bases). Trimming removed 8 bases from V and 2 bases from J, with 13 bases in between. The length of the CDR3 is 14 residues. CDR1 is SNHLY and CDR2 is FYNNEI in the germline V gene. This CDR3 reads CASARWGGNQPQHF. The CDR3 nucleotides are TGTGCCAGCGCGCGGTGGGGGGGCAATCAGCCCCAGCATTTT.